These 32 T cell receptor beta chains were sequenced from one sample in a study of CD8+CD57+ T cells in acquired aplastic anemia. The sequenced patients had an expansion of CD8+CD57+ cells seen by flow cytometry. Genomic DNA provided the template from which TCR beta VDJ and CDR3 profiles were obtained. MiXCR, run by TCRdb on the reads, gives a single entry per CDR3 protein. The sample has approximately 120,000 distinct CDR3 sequences, about 40% seen once. Input material: sorted CD4+, CD8+, or CD8+CD57+ T cells (not recorded which) from PBMCs. All receptors come from a human donor with aplastic anemia.

The chain recombines TRBV5-1 with TRBJ1-6; D possibly corresponds to TRBD1 (5 bases). Germline loops: CDR1 SGHRS, CDR2 YFSETQ. CDR3 length: 15 residues. V lost 3 bases and J lost 3, with 10 bases in between. This CDR3 is CASSSDKGYNSPLHF. CDR3 DNA sequence: TGCGCCAGCAGCTCGGACAAGGGCTATAATTCACCCCTCCACTTT.

As concerns this clonotype: A single base separates this from a much larger clone, so it may be a read error. This rearrangement joins TRBV20-1 to TRBJ1-4, with no clear D. Looked up from germline, CDR1 is DFQATT and CDR2 is SNEGSKA (reference sequence). This CDR3 comprises 13 residues. This chain's CDR3 is CSAHVTTNGKLFF. In nucleotides, the CDR3 is TGCAGTGCCCATGTGACAACTAATGGAAAACTGTTTTTT.

This clonotype was picked up many times. The chain uses TRBV20-1 and TRBJ1-2; 9 nucleotides agree with TRBD1. The germline gives CDR1 DFQATT, CDR2 SNEGSKA (reference sequence). This CDR3 region has 15 residues. The V gene end was trimmed by 6 bases and the J gene end by 4 bases; junction bases not matched to a gene: 12. The CDR3 nucleotides read TGCAGTGCGAGTGAAGGACAGGGGATTAGCTATGGCTACACCTTC. Amino acids: CSASEGQGISYGYTF.

This clonotype has a count of ten or more. V usage is TRBV19 and J usage is TRBJ1-1, with D uncertain. V was trimmed by 10 bases and J by 2 bases, leaving 17 bases between them. The CDR3 covers 14 residues. The germline gives CDR1 LNHDA, CDR2 SQIVND (reference sequence). In DNA, the CDR3 is TGTGCCACTTTAGGCGGCCGGTTAAACACTGAAGCTTTCTTT. Residues: CATLGGRLNTEAFF.

In the case of this clonotype: This clone may be a read error of a much larger clone one base away. V usage is TRBV11-3 and J usage is TRBJ1-2, with D tentatively TRBD1 (5 bases). CDR3 length equals 13 residues. CDR1 is SGHNT, CDR2 YENEEA, per germline. The V end lost 3 bases, the J end lost 6 bases, and 11 bases lay between the germline ends. The DNA for the CDR3 is TGTGCCAGCAGCTTTTCAGGGAGAGATGGCTACACCTTC. This codes for CASSFSGRDGYTF. Drawing the rest from reference TRBV11-3 and TRBJ1-2, the complete variable domain is EAGVVQSPRYKIIEKKQPVAFWCNPISGHNTLYWYLQNLGQGPELLIRYENEEAVDDSQLPKDRFSAERLKGVDSTLKIQPAELGDSAVYLCASSFSGRDGYTFGSGTRLTVV.

This chain joins TRBV19 and TRBJ2-7, with 8 bases aligning to TRBD1. The V gene's germline CDR1 is LNHDA and CDR2 SQIVND (reference sequence). This CDR3 spans 13 amino acids. The CDR3 nucleotides read TGTGCGTCTGGACAGGGAAGCTCCTACGAGCAGTACTTC. It specifies CASGQGSSYEQYF. Full variable domain (missing parts from reference TRBV19 and TRBJ2-7): DGGITQSPKYLFRKEGQNVTLSCEQNLNHDAMYWYRQDPGQGLRLIYYSQIVNDFQKGDIAEGYSVSREKKESFPLTVTSAQKNPTAFYLCASGQGSSYEQYFGPGTRLTVT.

The chain links TRBV18 to TRBJ1-2; no definite D call. CDR3 length: 14 amino acids. Trimming took 3 bases from V and 8 from J, leaving 16 bases between them. From germline, CDR1 is KGHSH and CDR2 LQKENI. CDR3: CASSPGASSSGYTF. In nucleotides, the CDR3 is TGTGCCAGCTCACCGGGCGCCTCTAGCAGCGGCTACACCTTC.

This clonotype was seen a handful of times. The chain is built from TRBV2 and TRBJ1-5; D unresolved. The CDR3 runs 14 residues. The V and J ends lost 3 bases and 11 bases respectively, with 17 bases between them. CDR1 and CDR2 from the germline V gene are SNHLY and FYNNEI. The CDR3 region is CASSDRTVISTQHF. DNA of the CDR3: TGTGCCAGCAGTGATAGGACCGTTATATCGACCCAGCATTTT.

At least ten counts were recorded for this clonotype. This may be a read error: a much more frequent sequence differs by one nucleotide. This chain links TRBV9 with TRBJ2-3; D not certain. CDR3 length: 13 residues. Germline V gives CDR1 SGDLS, CDR2 YYNGEE. With 3 bases removed from V and 6 bases from J, the gap between germline ends came to 11 bases. The CDR3 nucleotides are TGTGCCAGCAGCGCCCTCCCTAGGGATACGCAGTATTTT. It specifies CASSALPRDTQYF.

This clonotype was seen ten or more times. This chain connects TRBV19 to TRBJ1-5; unclear D gene. The CDR3 extends over 12 amino acids. V was trimmed by 7 bases and J by 4 bases, leaving 8 bases between them. CDR1 and CDR2 (germline): LNHDA, SQIVND (reference sequence). The CDR3 sequence is CASNLQNQPQHF. The CDR3 DNA sequence: TGTGCCAGTAATCTCCAGAATCAGCCCCAGCATTTT.

About this clonotype itself: With a much larger clone just one base away, this may be a read error. The V and J genes are TRBV5-4 and TRBJ2-7; 8 bases align to TRBD1. Germline values: CDR1 SGHNT, CDR2 YYREEE (reference sequence). The V segment lost 0 bases and the J segment 3 bases; nucleotides outside the gene matches: 5. CDR3 length: 15 residues. CDR3 loop: CASSLEGQGIYEQYV. In nucleotides, the CDR3 is TGTGCCAGCAGCTTGGAAGGACAGGGTATCTACGAGCAGTACGTC.

The chain links TRBV20-1 to TRBJ2-1, with 11 nucleotides matching TRBD2. There are 14 residues in the CDR3. Losses at the gene ends were 4 bases for V and 5 bases for J; bases not matched to a gene: 4. Germline CDR1 DFQATT, CDR2 SNEGSKA (reference sequence). CDR3 nucleotide sequence: TGCAGTGCTATGTCGACTAGCGGGGACAATGAGCAGTTCTTC. Amino acids: CSAMSTSGDNEQFF.

The genes are TRBV29-1 and TRBJ1-2; the D is unclear. Germline CDR1 SQVTM, CDR2 ANQGSEA. V was shortened by 2 bases and J by 1 base, with 14 bases between the two germline ends. This CDR3 is built from 15 residues. The CDR3 DNA reads TGCAGCGTTGAACGGCCGGCGGCGCGTAACTATGGCTACACCTTC. It yields the protein CSVERPAARNYGYTF.

This clonotype was counted many times. V usage is TRBV12-3 or TRBV12-4 and J usage is TRBJ1-2; 7 bases are a match to TRBD1. CDR3 length: 15 amino acids. V was clipped by 2 bases and J by 5 bases; unmatched bases: 8. The CDR3 DNA reads as TGTGCCAGCAGTTTATTGGAGGGGGCCGGTTATGGCTACACCTTC. Encoded protein: CASSLLEGAGYGYTF.

The chain links TRBV24-1 to TRBJ2-7; 13 bases agree with TRBD2. The ends lost 4 bases at V and 4 bases at J; junction bases unmatched: 3. Germline CDR1 KGHDR, CDR2 SFDVKD. The CDR3 spans 15 residues. The CDR3 sequence is CATSDSGLAGYEQYF. DNA of the CDR3: TGTGCCACCAGTGACTCGGGACTAGCGGGGTACGAGCAGTACTTC.

In this sample, this clonotype turned up many times. This chain connects TRBV4-1 to TRBJ2-7, with a tentative D call TRBD1 (6 bases). The CDR3 is 14 amino acids. The ends were cut back, 1 base at V and 9 bases at J, with 16 bases in the middle. Germline CDR1 is MGHRA and CDR2 is YSYEKL. CDR3 sequence (DNA): TGCGCCAGCAGCCAAGGTCCGGGACAACAACTGCAGTACGTC. It translates to CASSQGPGQQLQYV.

The chain employs TRBV12-3 or TRBV12-4 and TRBJ1-6; TRBD1 might be the D (6 bases). Trimming removed 6 bases from V and 11 bases from J, with 14 bases in between. CDR3 length equals 13 residues. The CDR3 DNA is TGTGCCAGCAGCGGTGGGGGGCGGACACCCCTCCACTTT. It yields the protein CASSGGGRTPLHF.

This clonotype was found many times. This rearrangement joins TRBV2 to TRBJ1-2; no reliable D call. Germline CDR1 SNHLY, CDR2 FYNNEI. Trimming took 6 bases from V and 2 from J, leaving 10 bases between them. This CDR3 is built from 13 residues. The CDR3 nucleotides are TGTGCCAGCAGGGTGGACGGAAACTATGGCTACACCTTC. Protein sequence: CASRVDGNYGYTF.

This clonotype occurred a few times. A much more abundant neighbour one base away suggests this may be a read error. The V gene is TRBV5-1, the J gene TRBJ2-3, with 8 bases lining up with TRBD2. Germline CDR1 is SGHRS and CDR2 is YFSETQ. CDR3 length: 15 residues. The CDR3 spells CASCLSGGDRDTQYF. The CDR3 region has the DNA TGCGCCAGCTGCTTAAGCGGGGGTGATAGAGATACGCAGTATTTT.

The chain carries TRBV20-1 and TRBJ2-7; 7 bases are a match to TRBD1. The V and J ends lost 0 bases and 5 bases, in that order; junction bases with no gene match: 7. The germline V gene encodes CDR1 DFQATT and CDR2 SNEGSKA (reference sequence). The length of the CDR3 is 14 residues. The chain's CDR3 is CSARDPGTANEQYF. The CDR3 DNA is TGCAGTGCTAGAGATCCCGGGACAGCAAACGAGCAGTACTTC.

The sample holds many counts of this clonotype. The genes are TRBV19 and TRBJ1-1, with 7 positions matching TRBD1. The trim removed 4 bases at V and 4 bases at J, leaving 9 bases unmatched. CDR1 is LNHDA, CDR2 SQIVND, per germline (reference sequence). CDR3 length: 15 amino acids. CDR3 DNA: TGTGCCAGTAGTACCCAGGGGGGAGCGGGCACTGAAGCTTTCTTT. Translation: CASSTQGGAGTEAFF.

This sequence joins TRBV5-1 and TRBJ1-3; weak D call: TRBD1 (6 bases). Per the germline V gene, CDR1 is SGHRS and CDR2 is YFSETQ. This CDR3 comprises 17 residues. V was cut by 6 bases and J by 0 bases, with 19 bases left in between. CDR3 in amino acids: CASTAGGGAHSGNTIYF. The CDR3 bases are TGCGCCAGCACCGCCGGGGGGGGGGCCCACTCTGGAAACACCATATATTTT.

This clonotype showed up many times. The chain is built from TRBV3-1 and TRBJ1-6; tentatively, D is TRBD1 (6 bases). From germline, CDR1 is LGHDT and CDR2 YNNKEL (reference sequence). This CDR3 has 15 amino acids. V was trimmed by 0 bases and J by 9 bases, leaving 12 bases between them. In DNA, the CDR3 is TGTGCCAGCAGCCAAGATCGCGGGGGCAGTTCACCCCTCCACTTT. It specifies CASSQDRGGSSPLHF. The full variable domain, rest sourced from reference TRBV3-1 and TRBJ1-6, is DTAVSQTPKYLVTQMGNDKSIKCEQNLGHDTMYWYKQDSKKFLKIMFSYNNKELIINETVPNRFSPKSPDKAHLNLHINSLELGDSAVYFCASSQDRGGSSPLHFGNGTRLTVT.

This clonotype was picked up many times. The genes are TRBV5-4 and TRBJ1-1; TRBD1 might be the D (5 bases). Germline V gives CDR1 SGHNT, CDR2 YYREEE (reference sequence). V was cut by 6 bases and J by 5 bases, with 17 bases left in between. This CDR3 spans 14 amino acids. The CDR3 DNA reads TGTGCCAGCACCAGCCGGGGGAGGGAAACTGAAGCTTTCTTT. Amino acid sequence: CASTSRGRETEAFF.

As to this clonotype: A much larger clone differs by one base, so this may be a read error. J is TRBJ2-7 and V is TRBV10-3, with D possibly matching TRBD2 (6 bases). V lost 5 bases to trimming and J lost 5 bases, with 16 bases between them. The CDR3 contains 14 residues. Looked up from germline, CDR1 is ENHRY and CDR2 is SYGVKD. CDR3 nucleotide sequence: TGTGCCATCAGTTCGGCGGGGACCAGGAACGAGCAGTACGTC. It codes for CAISSAGTRNEQYV.

This clonotype has a count of ten or more. The chain employs TRBV6-5 and TRBJ1-1; D unclear. This CDR3 has 16 amino acids. Germline assignment: CDR1 MNHEY and CDR2 SVGAGI. V lost 2 bases to trimming and J lost 0 bases, with 13 bases between them. The CDR3 here is CASSYGEWTMNTEAFF. CDR3 DNA: TGTGCCAGCAGTTACGGGGAGTGGACCATGAACACTGAAGCTTTCTTT.

Turning to this clonotype: A read error may explain this, as a much larger clone is one base away. This chain connects TRBV5-1 to TRBJ2-1; 8 nucleotides line up with TRBD1. The CDR3 has 16 residues. CDR1 is SGHRS, CDR2 YFSETQ, per germline. DNA of the CDR3: TGCACCAGCAGCCAGGAAGTAACAGGGGGTTACAATGAGCAGTTCTTC. Its translation: CTSSQEVTGGYNEQFF.

This clonotype has just a few counts. V gene TRBV29-1 combines with J gene TRBJ2-5; D remains ambiguous. The CDR3 covers 14 residues. The germline V gene encodes CDR1 SQVTM and CDR2 ANQGSEA. The V gene lost 5 bases and the J gene lost 2 bases, with 15 bases spanning the gap. CDR3: CSVPHRVEQETQYF. CDR3 nucleotide sequence: TGCAGCGTTCCCCATCGGGTGGAACAAGAGACCCAGTACTTC.

This clonotype showed up many times. This sequence joins TRBV6-5 and TRBJ2-2; unclear D gene. V lost 3 bases and J 7 bases, leaving 6 bases between the germline ends. The length of the CDR3 is 12 residues. Germline CDR1 is MNHEY and CDR2 is SVGAGI. For the CDR3, the DNA is TGTGCCAGCAGTTATATAGGCGGGGAGCTGTTTTTT. Translated: CASSYIGGELFF.

This clonotype was recorded many times. CDR3 DNA sequence: TGCAGTGCTAGAGTGCAGGGACTTAACACTGAAGCTTTCTTT. As protein: CSARVQGLNTEAFF. This rearrangement joins TRBV20-1 to TRBJ1-1; tentative D call: TRBD1 (5 bases). This CDR3 is built from 14 residues. CDR1 is DFQATT and CDR2 is SNEGSKA in the germline V gene (reference sequence). V dropped 1 base and J dropped 2 bases, with 11 bases sitting between them.

Only a few counts were recorded for this clonotype. The chain employs TRBV7-2 and TRBJ2-5, with 10 bases aligning to TRBD1. The length of the CDR3 is 15 residues. Germline V lookup: CDR1 SGHTA, CDR2 FQGNSA. V dropped 5 bases and J dropped 7; count of bases not matched to a gene: 10. In DNA form, the CDR3 reads TGTGCCAGCAGCAATTACCCCGGGACAGGGGTGACCCAGTACTTC. Translated, it gives CASSNYPGTGVTQYF.

This clonotype showed up many times. The J gene is TRBJ2-3, the V gene TRBV19; D is tentatively TRBD1 or TRBD2 (5 bases each). The CDR3 is made up of 15 amino acids. Trimming removed 3 bases at V and 1 base at J, with 11 bases between. Germline lookup yields CDR1 LNHDA and CDR2 SQIVND (reference sequence). The CDR3 reads CASSIGAAGTDTQYF. CDR3 coding DNA: TGTGCCAGTAGTATCGGGGCAGCCGGCACAGATACGCAGTATTTT.